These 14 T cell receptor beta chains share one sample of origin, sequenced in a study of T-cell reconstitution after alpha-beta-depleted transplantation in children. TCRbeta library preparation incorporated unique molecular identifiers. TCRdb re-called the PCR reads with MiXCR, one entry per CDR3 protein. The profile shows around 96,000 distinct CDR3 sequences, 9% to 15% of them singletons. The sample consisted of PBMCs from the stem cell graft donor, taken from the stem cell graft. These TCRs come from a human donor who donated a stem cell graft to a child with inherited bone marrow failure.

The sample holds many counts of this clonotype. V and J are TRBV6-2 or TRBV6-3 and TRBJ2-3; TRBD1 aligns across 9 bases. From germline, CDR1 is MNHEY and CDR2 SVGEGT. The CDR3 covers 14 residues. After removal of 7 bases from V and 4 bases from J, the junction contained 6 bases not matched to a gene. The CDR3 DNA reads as TGTGCCAGCAAAGAACAGGGGGCATCAGATACGCAGTATTTT. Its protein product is CASKEQGASDTQYF.

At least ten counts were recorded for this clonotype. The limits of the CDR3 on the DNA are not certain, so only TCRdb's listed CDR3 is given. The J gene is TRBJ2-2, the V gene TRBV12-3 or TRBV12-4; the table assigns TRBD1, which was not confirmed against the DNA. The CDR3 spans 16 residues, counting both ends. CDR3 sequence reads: CASILGSGDDTGELFF.

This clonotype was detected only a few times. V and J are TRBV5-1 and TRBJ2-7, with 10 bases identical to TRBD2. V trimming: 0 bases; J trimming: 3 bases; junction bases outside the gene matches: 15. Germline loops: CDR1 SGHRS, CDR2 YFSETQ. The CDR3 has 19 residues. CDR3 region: CASSLVPAGGPYESYEQYF. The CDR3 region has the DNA TGCGCCAGCAGCTTGGTCCCAGCGGGAGGGCCCTACGAGAGCTACGAGCAGTACTTC. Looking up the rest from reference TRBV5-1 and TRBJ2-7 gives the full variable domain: KAGVTQTPRYLIKTRGQQVTLSCSPISGHRSVSWYQQTPGQGLQFLFEYFSETQRNKGNFPGRFSGRQFSNSRSEMNVSTLELGDSALYLCASSLVPAGGPYESYEQYFGPGTRLTVT.

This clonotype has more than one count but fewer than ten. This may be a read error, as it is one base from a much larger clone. In DNA, the CDR3 is TGCAGTGCTGCACAGGGGGCAGGGGGCGACGCTTTCTTT. It specifies CSAAQGAGGDAFF. The chain carries TRBV20-1 and TRBJ1-1, with 9 bases identical to TRBD1. Trimming took 5 bases from V and 11 from J; bases not matched to a gene: 12. Per germline, CDR1 DFQATT and CDR2 SNEGSKA (reference sequence). The CDR3 runs 13 residues.

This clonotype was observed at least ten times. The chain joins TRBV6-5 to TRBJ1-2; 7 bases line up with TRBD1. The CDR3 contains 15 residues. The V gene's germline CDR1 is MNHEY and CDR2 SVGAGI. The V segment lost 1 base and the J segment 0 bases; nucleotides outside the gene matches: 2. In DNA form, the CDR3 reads TGTGCCAGCAGTTACTTCGGGACAGCTAACTATGGCTACACCTTC. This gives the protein CASSYFGTANYGYTF.

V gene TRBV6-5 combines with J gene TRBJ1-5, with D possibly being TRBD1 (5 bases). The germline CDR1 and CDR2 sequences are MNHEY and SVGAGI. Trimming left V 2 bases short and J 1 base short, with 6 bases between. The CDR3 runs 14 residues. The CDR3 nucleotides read TGTGCCAGCAGTTACAGGGGAAGCAATCAGCCCCAGCATTTT. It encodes CASSYRGSNQPQHF.

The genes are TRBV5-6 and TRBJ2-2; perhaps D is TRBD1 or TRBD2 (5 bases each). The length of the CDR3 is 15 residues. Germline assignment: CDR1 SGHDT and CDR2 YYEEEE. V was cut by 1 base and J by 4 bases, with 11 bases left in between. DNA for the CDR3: TGTGCCAGCAGCTTGCGGGGCCGGCCCACCGGGGAGCTGTTTTTT. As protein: CASSLRGRPTGELFF.

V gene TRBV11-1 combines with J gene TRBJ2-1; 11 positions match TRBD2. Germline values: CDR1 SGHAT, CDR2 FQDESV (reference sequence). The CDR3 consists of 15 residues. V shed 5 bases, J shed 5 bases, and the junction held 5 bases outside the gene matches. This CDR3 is CASSPGTSGDNEQFF. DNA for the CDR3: TGTGCCAGCAGCCCAGGGACTAGCGGCGACAATGAGCAGTTCTTC. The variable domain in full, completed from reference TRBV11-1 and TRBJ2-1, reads EAEVAQSPRYKITEKSQAVAFWCDPISGHATLYWYRQILGQGPELLVQFQDESVVDDSQLPKDRFSAERLKGVDSTLKIQPAELGDSAMYLCASSPGTSGDNEQFFGPGTRLTVL.

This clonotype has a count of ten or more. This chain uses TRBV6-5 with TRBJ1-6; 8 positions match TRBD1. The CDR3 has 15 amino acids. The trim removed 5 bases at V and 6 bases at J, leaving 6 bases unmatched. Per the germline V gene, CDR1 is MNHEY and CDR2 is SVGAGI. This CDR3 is CASSLGQGSNSPLHF. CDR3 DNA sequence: TGTGCCAGCAGTCTCGGACAGGGAAGTAATTCACCCCTCCACTTT.

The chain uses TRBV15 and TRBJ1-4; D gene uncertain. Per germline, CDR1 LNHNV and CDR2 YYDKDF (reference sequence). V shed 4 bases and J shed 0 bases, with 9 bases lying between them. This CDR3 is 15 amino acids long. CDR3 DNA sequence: TGTGCCACCAGCACCGAGGGTGCAACTAATGAAAAACTGTTTTTT. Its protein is CATSTEGATNEKLFF.

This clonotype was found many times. CDR3 sequence (DNA): TGTGCCAGCAGCTTGGTAGGACAGAAGGAAGGGGAGCTGTTTTTT. Amino acids: CASSLVGQKEGELFF. The V gene is TRBV5-6, the J gene TRBJ2-2; perhaps TRBD1 as D (6 bases). The germline CDR1 and CDR2 sequences are SGHDT and YYEEEE. V gave up 0 bases and J gave up 8 bases, with 14 bases separating them. This CDR3 region has 15 residues.

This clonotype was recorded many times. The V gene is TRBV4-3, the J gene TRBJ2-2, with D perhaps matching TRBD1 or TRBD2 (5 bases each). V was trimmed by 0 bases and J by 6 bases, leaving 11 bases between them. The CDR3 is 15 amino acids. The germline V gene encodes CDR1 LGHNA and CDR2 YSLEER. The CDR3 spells CASSQDPLGAGELFF. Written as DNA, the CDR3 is TGCGCCAGCAGCCAAGATCCTTTGGGGGCCGGGGAGCTGTTTTTT.

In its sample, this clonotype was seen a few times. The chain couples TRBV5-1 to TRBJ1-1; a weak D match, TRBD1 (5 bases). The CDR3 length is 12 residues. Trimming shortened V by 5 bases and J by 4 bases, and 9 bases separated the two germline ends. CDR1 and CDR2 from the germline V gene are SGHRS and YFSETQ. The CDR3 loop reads CASREGSTEAFF. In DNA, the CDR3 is TGCGCCAGCAGAGAGGGGAGCACTGAAGCTTTCTTT.

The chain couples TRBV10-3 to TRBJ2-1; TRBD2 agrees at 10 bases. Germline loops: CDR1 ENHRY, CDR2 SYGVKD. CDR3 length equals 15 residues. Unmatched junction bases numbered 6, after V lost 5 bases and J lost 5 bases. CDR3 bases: TGTGCCATCAGTCGAGCGGGGGGGCTCCACAATGAGCAGTTCTTC. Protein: CAISRAGGLHNEQFF.